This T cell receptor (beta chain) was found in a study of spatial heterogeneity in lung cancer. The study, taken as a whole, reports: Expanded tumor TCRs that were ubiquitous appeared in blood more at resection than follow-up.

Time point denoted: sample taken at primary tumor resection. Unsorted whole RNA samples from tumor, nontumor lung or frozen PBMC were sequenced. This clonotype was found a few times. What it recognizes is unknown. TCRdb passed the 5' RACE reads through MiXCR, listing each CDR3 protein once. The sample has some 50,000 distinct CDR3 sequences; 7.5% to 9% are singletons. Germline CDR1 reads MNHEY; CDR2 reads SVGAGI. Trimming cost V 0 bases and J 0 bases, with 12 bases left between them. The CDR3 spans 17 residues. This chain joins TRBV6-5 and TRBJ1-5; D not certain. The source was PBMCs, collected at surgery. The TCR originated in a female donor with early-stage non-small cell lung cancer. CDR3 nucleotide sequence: TGTGCCAGCAGTTACTCGACGACGGATTATAGCAATCAGCCCCAGCATTTT. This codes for CASSYSTTDYSNQPQHF.